This record looks at one TCR beta chain sequence and its context. Sequencing was performed with immunoSEQ multiplex PCR; in TCRdb, only in-frame clones are kept and a portion is missing. Of 75,000 to 90,000 clones detected, 89% appear once; the ten largest clones hold approximately 6.2%. The CDR3 covers 15 residues. Germline loops: CDR1 SGHTA, CDR2 FQGNSA. The V gene end was trimmed by 6 bases and the J gene end by 3 bases; junction bases not matched to a gene: 6. Time point in this sample: blood 4 weeks post-SBRT, at nephrectomy. Treatment reported: 15 Gy SBRT to primary tumor, nephrectomy 4 weeks later. Radiation-treated patients gave blood at baseline, week 2 and week 4. This sample is part of a study of radiation and T cells in renal cell carcinoma.

The chain recombines TRBV7-2 with TRBJ1-3; TRBD1 agrees at 9 bases. This sequence originates from a woman between 65 and 79 years old with renal cell carcinoma. Sequences were derived from blood, sampled from a patient whose treatment included radiotherapy and nephrectomy. CDR3 in amino acids: CASSTLDRGGNTIYF. CDR3 bases: TGTGCCAGCAGTACCTTGGACAGGGGTGGAAACACCATATATTTT. Complete variable domain (other parts from reference TRBV7-2 and TRBJ1-3): GAGVSQSPSNKVTEKGKDVELRCDPISGHTALYWYRQSLGQGLEFLIYFQGNSAPDKSGLPSDRFSAERTGGSVSTLTIQRTQQEDSAVYLCASSTLDRGGNTIYFGEGSWLTVV.